These 20 T cell receptor beta chains were sequenced from one sample in a study of cytomegalovirus exposure and HLA in healthy donors. The assay was immunoSEQ multiplex PCR, and TCRdb's table has in-frame clones only and misses some. This table holds some 250,000 clones, 90% found once. Sequenced: PBMCs. These receptors originate from a woman aged 18 to 35 in good health and CMV-seronegative.

V and J are TRBV18 and TRBJ1-3, with a possible D match to TRBD1 (6 bases). The V and J ends lost 2 bases and 0 bases respectively, with 14 bases between them. This CDR3 contains 17 residues. Per germline, CDR1 KGHSH and CDR2 LQKENI. CDR3 DNA: TGTGCCAGCTCACCAGTTGCAGGGGAGAACTCTGGAAACACCATATATTTT. This codes for CASSPVAGENSGNTIYF. The full variable domain, rest sourced from reference TRBV18 and TRBJ1-3, is NAGVMQNPRHLVRRRGQEARLRCSPMKGHSHVYWYRQLPEEGLKFMVYLQKENIIDESGMPKERFSAEFPKEGPSILRIQQVVRGDSAAYFCASSPVAGENSGNTIYFGEGSWLTVV.

V usage is TRBV28 and J usage is TRBJ2-1; TRBD1 is a possible D gene (9 bases). V was clipped by 8 bases and J by 9 bases, with 35 bases between them. Germline lookup yields CDR1 MDHEN and CDR2 SYDVKM. This CDR3 spans 19 amino acids. The CDR3 nucleotides are TGTGCCAGCGGTACCCCCGGGGGGGGGACAGGGAATTCATGGGGTGAGCAGTTCTTC. Its protein is CASGTPGGGTGNSWGEQFF.

The DNA of the CDR3 is TGTGCCAGCAGTTTATCTCGACCCAACGACAGGCGGACCGGTCAGCCCCAGCATTTT. Translated: CASSLSRPNDRRTGQPQHF. The chain combines TRBV27 with TRBJ1-5; D might be TRBD1 (6 bases). V shed 0 bases and J shed 6 bases, with 24 bases lying between them. The V gene's germline CDR1 is MNHEY and CDR2 SMNVEV (reference sequence). This CDR3 spans 19 amino acids.

J is TRBJ1-2 and V is TRBV7-9, with unresolved D. This CDR3 is built from 11 residues. Germline V lookup: CDR1 SEHNR, CDR2 FQNEAQ (reference sequence). V was shortened by 3 bases and J by 8 bases, with 7 bases between the two germline ends. The CDR3 coding sequence is TGTGCCAGCAGCTTGGCGGGGGGCTACACCTTC. Protein sequence: CASSLAGGYTF.

The gene calls are TRBV5-4 and TRBJ1-2, with 10 bases lining up with TRBD1. Germline V gene data show CDR1 as SGHNT and CDR2 as YYREEE (reference sequence). The trim removed 2 bases at V and 7 bases at J, leaving 2 bases unmatched. The CDR3 has 13 residues. The CDR3 DNA follows: TGTGCCAGCAGCTTTTGGACAGGGGGTGGCTACACCTTC. Its protein product is CASSFWTGGGYTF.

The chain couples TRBV6-1 to TRBJ2-3; 7 bases are shared with TRBD1. With V trimmed by 3 bases and J by 0 bases, 6 bases remained unmatched. The length of the CDR3 is 16 residues. In germline, CDR1 is MNHNS, CDR2 SASEGT. The chain's CDR3 is CASSDFRGISTDTQYF. As DNA, the CDR3 is TGTGCCAGCAGTGATTTCAGGGGGATTAGCACAGATACGCAGTATTTT.

The chain carries TRBV5-5 and TRBJ2-7; weak D call: TRBD2 (5 bases). Germline V lookup: CDR1 SGHKS, CDR2 YYEKEE (reference sequence). Trimming took off 4 bases at V and 0 bases at J, with 23 bases between the two ends. This CDR3 is 18 amino acids long. CDR3 nucleotide sequence: TGTGCCAGCAGCCCGGTTAGGTTCGCGGAGGTGAGCTCCTACGAGCAGTACTTC. Amino acid sequence: CASSPVRFAEVSSYEQYF.

The chain links TRBV5-1 to TRBJ1-3; 9 bases map to TRBD1. V gave up 1 base and J gave up 6 bases; unmatched junction bases: 8. Germline lookup yields CDR1 SGHRS and CDR2 YFSETQ. The CDR3 is 16 residues long. The CDR3 DNA follows: TGCGCCAGCAGCTTGTCCTTCCGGGACAGGGTAAACACCATATATTTT. Residues: CASSLSFRDRVNTIYF.

This chain uses TRBV19 with TRBJ1-2, with 10 bases matching TRBD1. Trimming removed 5 bases from V and 0 bases from J; junction bases left unmatched: 12. The CDR3 is made up of 18 amino acids. Germline CDR1 and CDR2: LNHDA and SQIVND (reference sequence). For the CDR3, the DNA is TGTGCCAGTAGTTCCGGGACAGGGGCTACGGTTCCTAACTATGGCTACACCTTC. As protein: CASSSGTGATVPNYGYTF.

The chain carries TRBV27 and TRBJ1-6; no clear D. The germline gives CDR1 MNHEY, CDR2 SMNVEV (reference sequence). V was clipped by 5 bases and J by 8 bases, with 13 bases between them. This CDR3 contains 14 residues. The CDR3 reads CASSSQVGYSPLHF. CDR3 DNA sequence: TGTGCCAGCAGTAGCCAGGTGGGCTATTCACCCCTCCACTTT.

The gene calls are TRBV9 and TRBJ2-5; possibly TRBD2 for D (6 bases). This CDR3 contains 16 residues. Trimming stripped 3 bases from V and 3 bases from J, with 18 bases between. The V gene's germline CDR1 is SGDLS and CDR2 YYNGEE. The CDR3, as DNA: TGTGCCAGCAGCGCCGAGATCCGGGAGTACGAAGAGACCCAGTACTTC. It translates to CASSAEIREYEETQYF.

The chain carries TRBV7-6 and TRBJ2-7; D unresolved. In germline, CDR1 is SGHVS, CDR2 FNYEAQ. This CDR3 comprises 18 residues. Trimming removed 6 bases from V and 0 bases from J, with 24 bases in between. The chain's CDR3 is CASRHLILLDLSSYEQYV. CDR3 nucleotides: TGTGCCAGCAGACACCTCATTCTGCTGGATCTTAGCTCCTACGAGCAGTACGTC.

CDR3 in amino acids: CASSTAGAGEQYF. As DNA, the CDR3 is TGTGCCAGCAGTACGGCAGGGGCTGGCGAGCAGTACTTC. The V call is TRBV5-4, the J call TRBJ2-7; a possible D gene is TRBD1 (6 bases). This CDR3 is built from 13 residues. V was clipped by 5 bases and J by 6 bases, with 15 bases between them. The germline V gene encodes CDR1 SGHNT and CDR2 YYREEE (reference sequence).

The chain has TRBV7-2 and TRBJ2-1; 11 bases agree with TRBD2. Trimming cost V 1 base and J 9 bases; bases outside gene matches: 8. In germline, CDR1 is SGHTA, CDR2 FQGNSA. CDR3 length: 16 residues. The CDR3 spells CASSLEISGGGGEQFF. DNA of the CDR3: TGTGCCAGCAGCTTAGAAATTAGCGGGGGGGGCGGTGAGCAGTTCTTC.

The chain joins TRBV6-6 to TRBJ1-1, with a possible D match to TRBD1 (5 bases). Trimming cost V 6 bases and J 3 bases, with 14 bases left between them. The length of the CDR3 is 14 residues. In germline, CDR1 is MNHNY, CDR2 SVGAGI (reference sequence). The CDR3 DNA reads TGTGCCAGCAGCCAGGGTCCCGTTGACACTGAAGCTTTCTTT. It codes for CASSQGPVDTEAFF.

The chain couples TRBV19 to TRBJ2-7, with a possible D match to TRBD1 (6 bases). The germline V gene encodes CDR1 LNHDA and CDR2 SQIVND (reference sequence). V lost 4 bases and J lost 5, with 12 bases in between. The CDR3 covers 13 residues. Here the CDR3 reads CASSTGTSHEQYF. CDR3 coding DNA: TGTGCCAGTAGTACCGGGACAAGCCACGAGCAGTACTTC.

This sequence joins TRBV2 and TRBJ2-2; D perhaps matches TRBD2 (5 bases). V was cut by 4 bases and J by 5 bases, with 5 bases left in between. CDR1 SNHLY and CDR2 FYNNEI come from the germline V gene. The CDR3 extends over 12 amino acids. The CDR3 region is CASSAGTGELFF. The CDR3 coding sequence is TGTGCCAGCAGTGCGGGAACCGGGGAGCTGTTTTTT.

The V and J genes are TRBV6-1 and TRBJ1-5; a possible D gene is TRBD1 (6 bases). The CDR3 spans 13 residues. V was cut by 3 bases and J by 4 bases, with 7 bases left in between. Germline V gene sequence: CDR1 MNHNS, CDR2 SASEGT. In DNA form, the CDR3 reads TGTGCCAGCAGTGACACAGGGAATCAGCCCCAGCATTTT. Translated, it gives CASSDTGNQPQHF.

The CDR3 here is CASLTGDSPLHF. CDR3 nucleotide sequence: TGTGCCAGCCTTACAGGGGATTCACCCCTCCACTTT. V gene TRBV6-5 combines with J gene TRBJ1-6; 7 nucleotides line up with TRBD1. V lost 8 bases to trimming and J lost 8 bases; unmatched junction nucleotides: 3. Looked up from germline, CDR1 is MNHEY and CDR2 is SVGAGI. This CDR3 is 12 amino acids long.

The V gene is TRBV28, the J gene TRBJ2-7; D perhaps matches TRBD1 (5 bases). Trimming left V 3 bases short and J 2 bases short, with 11 bases between. The CDR3 contains 14 residues. Germline CDR1 MDHEN, CDR2 SYDVKM. Written as DNA, the CDR3 is TGTGCCAGCAGTTTCTTTGACAGAGCCTACGAGCAGTACGTC. Translated: CASSFFDRAYEQYV.